A single T cell receptor beta chain is shown here with its context. This sample was included in a study of blood T cell repertoires in COVID-19. Study-level background: Samples of COVID-19 (acute and convalescent) were obtained from the United States, Italy and Spain. In each case, the material was cDNA or gDNA derived from T cells, B-cell-depleted T cells, or PBMCs.

In the original processing: By means of reference gene primer amplification, nucleated cell counts were estimated. Some clones are missing from TCRdb's copy, which holds only in-frame ones; the method was immunoSEQ multiplex PCR. For V, J and clone size, that table is used; D and trimming come from the DNA. This repertoire shows under 150,000 clones, around 88% found once; its top ten account for 25% to 35%. This clonotype originated in a human donor in a cohort sampled during active COVID-19. The source material was peripheral blood.

CDR3 sequence reads: CASSSGQAAYEQYF. Written as DNA, the CDR3 is TGTGCCAGCAGCTCAGGACAGGCTGCCTACGAGCAGTACTTC. V is TRBV9 and J is TRBJ2-7; 7 bases are a match to TRBD1. Trimming cost V 4 bases and J 2 bases; bases outside gene matches: 6. The CDR3 runs 14 residues. The germline V gene encodes CDR1 SGDLS and CDR2 YYNGEE.